A selection of T cell receptor beta chains follows, all from one sample in a study of CD8 T cells in ankylosing spondylitis. In TCRdb, the 5' RACE reads were re-called with MiXCR into one record per CDR3 protein. The data contain 500,000 or so distinct CDR3 sequences, 5.3% of them singletons. The sample comprised blood, either unsorted or a sorted T cell fraction (not recorded which). These TCRs come from a male donor with ankylosing spondylitis. Both conserved end residues are part of each CDR3. For some rows the clone size is stated as once, few or many, or as a class when expanded; others skip it.

j_gene: TRBJ2-7
v_gene: TRBV9
abundance: .
CDR3aa: CASSLRLAGLSEQYF

j_gene: TRBJ1-3
v_gene: TRBV18
abundance: many
CDR3aa: CASSQGPGNTIYF

j_gene: TRBJ2-3
v_gene: TRBV5-1
abundance: many
CDR3aa: CASSLRGAGGGTDTQYF

j_gene: TRBJ2-2
v_gene: TRBV6-2/TRBV6-3
abundance: many
CDR3aa: CASRGGRELFF

j_gene: TRBJ2-1
v_gene: TRBV6-1
abundance: many
CDR3aa: CASSWGLASYNEQFF

j_gene: TRBJ2-3
v_gene: TRBV11-2
abundance: few
CDR3aa: CASSLGVTGLQRDTQYF

j_gene: TRBJ2-1
v_gene: TRBV20-1
abundance: many
CDR3aa: CSARVIGNQNEQFF

j_gene: TRBJ1-1
v_gene: TRBV6-5
abundance: many
CDR3aa: CASILKPGQGATEAFF

j_gene: TRBJ2-1
v_gene: TRBV4-2
abundance: many
CDR3aa: CASSQVNSFAEQFF

j_gene: TRBJ2-1
v_gene: TRBV20-1
abundance: few
CDR3aa: CSARDGGGTVTYNEQFF

j_gene: TRBJ1-2
v_gene: TRBV4-3
abundance: many
CDR3aa: CASSQEGGVGYTF

j_gene: TRBJ2-7
v_gene: TRBV20-1
abundance: many
CDR3aa: CSDQGLAGQIYEQYF

j_gene: TRBJ1-4
v_gene: TRBV4-2
abundance: many
CDR3aa: CASSLTGEATNEKLFF

j_gene: TRBJ1-5
v_gene: TRBV27
abundance: many
CDR3aa: CASSRRQPQHF

j_gene: TRBJ2-7
v_gene: TRBV20-1
abundance: many
CDR3aa: CSAGLASYEQYF

j_gene: TRBJ2-2
v_gene: TRBV20-1
abundance: many
CDR3aa: CSASSAVTGELFF

j_gene: TRBJ2-2
v_gene: TRBV6-2/TRBV6-3
abundance: many
CDR3aa: CASSSAGGPTGELFF

j_gene: TRBJ2-6
v_gene: TRBV11-2
abundance: .
CDR3aa: CASSLWTEIYSGANVLTF

j_gene: TRBJ2-1
v_gene: TRBV25-1
abundance: .
CDR3aa: CASSERGPSSYNEQFF

j_gene: TRBJ2-7
v_gene: TRBV6-4
abundance: many
CDR3aa: CASSHGTGLPYEQYF

j_gene: TRBJ2-5
v_gene: TRBV5-1
abundance: few
CDR3aa: CASSSFDPGLPQYF

j_gene: TRBJ2-7
v_gene: TRBV12-3/TRBV12-4
abundance: many
CDR3aa: CASSLAGHVSYEQYF

j_gene: TRBJ1-2
v_gene: TRBV6-2/TRBV6-3
abundance: many
CDR3aa: CASSYPGRNYGYTF

j_gene: TRBJ1-5
v_gene: TRBV2
abundance: .
CDR3aa: CASSEGEPQHF

j_gene: TRBJ2-3
v_gene: TRBV20-1
abundance: many
CDR3aa: CSAQAGTQQYF

j_gene: TRBJ2-5
v_gene: TRBV12-3/TRBV12-4
abundance: many
CDR3aa: CASSWILLGETQYF

j_gene: TRBJ1-2
v_gene: TRBV5-1
abundance: many
CDR3aa: CASSLDRARQGYTF

j_gene: TRBJ2-3
v_gene: TRBV7-2
abundance: many
CDR3aa: CASSFTAGVGDTQYF

j_gene: TRBJ2-7
v_gene: TRBV20-1
abundance: many
CDR3aa: CSAVARDRGNEQYF

j_gene: TRBJ2-2
v_gene: TRBV7-2
abundance: many
CDR3aa: CASSLGQGHDGELFF

j_gene: TRBJ2-5
v_gene: TRBV20-1
abundance: .
CDR3aa: CSARDPRRASRAFQETQYF

j_gene: TRBJ1-1
v_gene: TRBV15
abundance: many
CDR3aa: CATSTRRDSEAFF

j_gene: TRBJ1-5
v_gene: TRBV6-2/TRBV6-3
abundance: many
CDR3aa: CASSPLRDVYSNQPQHF

j_gene: TRBJ1-5
v_gene: TRBV20-1
abundance: many
CDR3aa: CSVRQAISPYSNQPQHF

j_gene: TRBJ2-1
v_gene: TRBV7-9
abundance: many
CDR3aa: CASSILGSNSNEQFF

j_gene: TRBJ2-5
v_gene: TRBV11-2
abundance: many
CDR3aa: CASSFERDPLKVGGETQYF

j_gene: TRBJ1-1
v_gene: TRBV4-1
abundance: .
CDR3aa: CASSPEPLRPEAFF

j_gene: TRBJ1-3
v_gene: TRBV27
abundance: many
CDR3aa: CASSLGPENTIYF

j_gene: TRBJ1-2
v_gene: TRBV6-2/TRBV6-3
abundance: few
CDR3aa: CASSKPARANYGYTF

j_gene: TRBJ2-4
v_gene: TRBV5-1
abundance: many
CDR3aa: CASSFSSGAKNIQYF

j_gene: TRBJ1-5
v_gene: TRBV29-1
abundance: many
CDR3aa: CSVEAGGNQPQHF

j_gene: TRBJ1-4
v_gene: TRBV20-1
abundance: many
CDR3aa: CSAGTIEKLFF

j_gene: TRBJ1-4
v_gene: TRBV4-3
abundance: many
CDR3aa: CASSQLLATNEKLFF

j_gene: TRBJ1-1
v_gene: TRBV19
abundance: .
CDR3aa: CASSNLRDRVTEAFF